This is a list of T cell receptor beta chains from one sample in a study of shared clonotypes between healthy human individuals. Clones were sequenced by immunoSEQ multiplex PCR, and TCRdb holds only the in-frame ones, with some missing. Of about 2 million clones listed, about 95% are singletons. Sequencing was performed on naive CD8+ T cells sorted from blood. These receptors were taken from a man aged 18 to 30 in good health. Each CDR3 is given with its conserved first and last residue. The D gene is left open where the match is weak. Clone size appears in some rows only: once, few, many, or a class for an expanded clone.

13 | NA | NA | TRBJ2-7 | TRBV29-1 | TGCAGCGTTGGCTCACGGGTTTCCTACGAGCAGTACTTC | CSVGSRVSYEQYF
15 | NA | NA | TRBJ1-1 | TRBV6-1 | TGTGCCAGCAGTGAAGTCCTTGACAGCCATCTGGGAGCTTTCTTT | CASSEVLDSHLGAFF
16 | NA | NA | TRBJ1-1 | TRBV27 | TGTGCCAGCAGTTTATCCCCGGGGGTGGGGAAAACTGAAGCTTTCTTT | CASSLSPGVGKTEAFF
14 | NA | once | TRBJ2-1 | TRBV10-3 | TGTGCCATCAGTGAGTCGTATGCCAACAATGAGCAGTTCTTC | CAISESYANNEQFF
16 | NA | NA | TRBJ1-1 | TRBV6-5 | TGTGCCAGCAGTTACCGGGCAGGGAGCAGTGTCACTGAAGCTTTCTTT | CASSYRAGSSVTEAFF
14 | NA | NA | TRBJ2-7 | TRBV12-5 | TGTGCTAGTGGTTTGGGGGGGCGGTCCTACGAGCAGTACTTC | CASGLGGRSYEQYF
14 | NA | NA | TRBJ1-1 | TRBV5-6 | TGTGCCAGCAGCTTGGCCGGGGAGAACACTGAAGCTTTCTTT | CASSLAGENTEAFF
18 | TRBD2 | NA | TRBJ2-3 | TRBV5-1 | TGCGCCAGCAGCTTGGCACTAGCGGGAGGTCCTAGCACAGATACGCAGTATTTT | CASSLALAGGPSTDTQYF
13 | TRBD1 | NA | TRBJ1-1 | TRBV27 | TGTGCCAGCGGACAGGGGGCTTACACTGAAGCTTTCTTT | CASGQGAYTEAFF
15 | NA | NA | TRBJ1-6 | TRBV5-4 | TGTGCCAGCAGCTTGAAAGGGGCGGGGAATTCACCCCTCCACTTT | CASSLKGAGNSPLHF
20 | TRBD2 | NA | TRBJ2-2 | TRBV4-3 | TGCGCCAGCAGCCAAGAATGGGGCCTAGGTGGTGGGAGGGCCTCCGGGGAGCTGTTTTTT | CASSQEWGLGGGRASGELFF
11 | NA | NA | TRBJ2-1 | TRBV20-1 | TGCAGTGCTAGAGATTTGGATGAGCAGTTCTTC | CSARDLDEQFF
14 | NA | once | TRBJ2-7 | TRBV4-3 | TGCGCCAGCAGCCCAGAAAGGGCTGTCTACGAGCAGTACTTC | CASSPERAVYEQYF
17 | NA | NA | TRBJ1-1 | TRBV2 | TGTGCCAGCAGTGATGGGGGAGAAGGGACCCCTAACACTGAAGCTTTCTTT | CASSDGGEGTPNTEAFF
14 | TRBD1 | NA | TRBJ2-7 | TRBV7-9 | TGTGCCAGCAGCCGACGGGACAGCTCCTACGAGCAGTACTTC | CASSRRDSSYEQYF
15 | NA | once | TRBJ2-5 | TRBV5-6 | TGTGCCAGCAGTGACGACAGTCTCTGGTCAGAGACCCAGTACTTC | CASSDDSLWSETQYF
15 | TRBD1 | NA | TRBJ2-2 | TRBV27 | TGTGCCAGCAGGGAGGGGACAGGGTTTGCCGGGGAGCTGTTTTTT | CASREGTGFAGELFF
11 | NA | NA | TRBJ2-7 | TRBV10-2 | TGCGCCAGCAGTGAGATACCGGGGCAGTACTTC | CASSEIPGQYF
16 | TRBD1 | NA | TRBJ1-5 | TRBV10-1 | TGCGCCAGCAGCTCGACAGGGAGGCAGGGTCATCAGCCCCAGCATTTT | CASSSTGRQGHQPQHF
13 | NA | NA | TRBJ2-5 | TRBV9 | TGTGCCAGCAGCGTAGATTCTGAGGAGACCCAGTACTTC | CASSVDSEETQYF
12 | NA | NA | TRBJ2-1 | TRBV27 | TGTGCCAGCAGTTTATCGTTAAATGAGCAGTTCTTC | CASSLSLNEQFF
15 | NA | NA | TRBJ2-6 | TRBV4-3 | TGCGCCAGCAGCCAAGATCTGGGTGGGGCCAACGTCCTGACTTTC | CASSQDLGGANVLTF
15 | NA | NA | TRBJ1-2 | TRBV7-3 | TGTGCCAGCAGCCGCACCGGGGACTTAGCCTATGGCTACACCTTC | CASSRTGDLAYGYTF
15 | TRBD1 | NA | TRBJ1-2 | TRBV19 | TGTGCCAGTAGTATCTGGGAGACCGGGACAGTCGGCTACACCTTC | CASSIWETGTVGYTF
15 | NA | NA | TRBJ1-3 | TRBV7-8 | TGTGCCAGCAGCTTCAATGAGGGGGTGGGAAACACCATATATTTT | CASSFNEGVGNTIYF
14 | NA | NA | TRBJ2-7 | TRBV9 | TGTGCCAGCAGCCCCGGACTAATCCCCTACGAGCAGTACTTC | CASSPGLIPYEQYF
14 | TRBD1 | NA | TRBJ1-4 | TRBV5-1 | TGCGCCAGCAGCTCGGGACAGGGCGGTGAAAAACTGTTTTTT | CASSSGQGGEKLFF
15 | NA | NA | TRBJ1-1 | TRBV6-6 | TGTGCCAGCAGTTACTCGGACAGCATGAACACTGAAGCTTTCTTT | CASSYSDSMNTEAFF
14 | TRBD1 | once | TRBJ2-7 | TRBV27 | TGTGCCAGCAGTTTATTCCGGACAGGGCGCGAGCAGTACTTC | CASSLFRTGREQYF
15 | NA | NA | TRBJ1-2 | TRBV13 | TGTGCCAGCAGCTTAGACCCGACAGTATCAGCCGGCTACACCTTC | CASSLDPTVSAGYTF
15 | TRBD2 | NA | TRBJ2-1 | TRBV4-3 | TGCGCCAGCAGCCAAGATGAAGCGGGATACAATGAGCAGTTCTTC | CASSQDEAGYNEQFF
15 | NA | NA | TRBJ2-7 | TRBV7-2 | TGTGCCAGCAGCTTAGGCCTGCTAGCCGGCTACGAGCAGTACTTC | CASSLGLLAGYEQYF
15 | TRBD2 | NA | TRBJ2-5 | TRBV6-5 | TGTGCCAGCAGTAGGACTAGCGGGGGGTGGGAGACCCAGTACTTC | CASSRTSGGWETQYF
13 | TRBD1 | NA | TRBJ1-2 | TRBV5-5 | TGTGCCAGCAGCCTAGGGACAGGGGATGGCTACACCTTC | CASSLGTGDGYTF
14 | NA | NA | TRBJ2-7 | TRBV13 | TGTGCCAGCAGCCCCGGTAGGATCACCTACGAGCAGTACTTC | CASSPGRITYEQYF
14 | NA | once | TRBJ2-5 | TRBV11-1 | TGTGCCAGCAGCTTAGTTGGGGGGCGGGAGACCCAGTACTTC | CASSLVGGRETQYF
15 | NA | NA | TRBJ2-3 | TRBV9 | TGTGCCAGCAGCGTAGGAGGTCTCTACACAGATACGCAGTATTTT | CASSVGGLYTDTQYF
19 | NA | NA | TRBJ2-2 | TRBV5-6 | TGTGCCAGCAGCTTTCTCGGAGGGATCGGGTTCGAGATCACCGGGGAGCTGTTTTTT | CASSFLGGIGFEITGELFF
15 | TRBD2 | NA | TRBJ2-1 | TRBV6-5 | TGTGCCAGCAGGACTCCGGCGGGAGGCGCCCATGAGCAGTTCTTC | CASRTPAGGAHEQFF
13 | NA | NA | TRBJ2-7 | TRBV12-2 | TGTGCAAGTCGTTGGACAGGCGGCTACGAGCAGTACTTC | CASRWTGGYEQYF
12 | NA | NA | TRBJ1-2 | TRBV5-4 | TGTGCCAGCACGACAGGTGCCTATGGCTACACCTTC | CASTTGAYGYTF
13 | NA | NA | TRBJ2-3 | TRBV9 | TGTGCCAGCAGCGTCCTCAGCACAGATACGCAGTATTTT | CASSVLSTDTQYF
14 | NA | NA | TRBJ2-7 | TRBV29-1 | TGCAGCGTTGATTGCAGGGGGGGAAACTACGAGCAGTACTTC | CSVDCRGGNYEQYF
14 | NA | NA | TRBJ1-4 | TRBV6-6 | TGTGCCAGCCGGCCGGGACCGTCGGGTGAAAAACTGTTTTTT | CASRPGPSGEKLFF
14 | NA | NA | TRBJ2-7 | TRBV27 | TGTGCCAGCAGTTGGGTCGGATCCTCCTACGAGCAGTACTTC | CASSWVGSSYEQYF
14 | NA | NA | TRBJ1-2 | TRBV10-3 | TGTGCCATCAGTGACACTGCCTCTAACTATGGCTACACCTTC | CAISDTASNYGYTF
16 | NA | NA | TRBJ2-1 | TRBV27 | TGTGCCAGCAGTTTGTTGGGAGTAAATACTTACAATGAGCAGTTCTTC | CASSLLGVNTYNEQFF
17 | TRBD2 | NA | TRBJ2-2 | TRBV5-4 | TGTGCCAGCAGCCCGGGACTAGCGGGATTGAACACCGGGGAGCTGTTTTTT | CASSPGLAGLNTGELFF
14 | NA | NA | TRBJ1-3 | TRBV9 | TGTGCCAGCAGCGAGTGGGACGGAGGAAACACCATATATTTT | CASSEWDGGNTIYF
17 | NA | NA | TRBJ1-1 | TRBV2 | TGTGCCAGCAGTGAAGCGCTTTGGTGGAATATGAACACTGAAGCTTTCTTT | CASSEALWWNMNTEAFF
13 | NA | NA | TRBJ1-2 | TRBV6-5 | TGTGCCAGCAGTTCATTGCGTAACTATGGCTACACCTTC | CASSSLRNYGYTF
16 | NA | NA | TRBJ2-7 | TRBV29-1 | TGCAGCGTCAGACCTACGGACACACAAGGAAGCTACGAGCAGTACTTC | CSVRPTDTQGSYEQYF
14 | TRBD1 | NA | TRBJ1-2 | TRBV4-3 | TGCGCCAGCAGCCCGGTGGGGACAGTCTATGGCTACACCTTC | CASSPVGTVYGYTF
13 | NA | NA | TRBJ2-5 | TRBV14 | TGTGCCAGCAGCCGGGACCCTAAGGAGACCCAGTACTTC | CASSRDPKETQYF